The 27 T cell receptor beta chains below were found in one sample sequenced in a study of Graves' ophthalmopathy and Graves' hyperthyroidism. Amplification of TCR beta CDR3 regions used RNA transcripts. The authors performed first-round RT-PCR with HTBI primers and then a second-round multiplex PCR. TCRdb reprocessed the multiplex PCR reads via MiXCR and lists one record per CDR3 protein. Of around 590,000 distinct CDR3 sequences listed, under 40% were seen once; the top ten hold less than 4.5%. The specimen sequenced was peripheral blood or thyroid tissue (not recorded which). These receptors were obtained from an adult man with Graves' hyperthyroidism.

The chain links TRBV29-1 to TRBJ2-6; possible D gene TRBD2, 6 bases. The CDR3 is 17 amino acids. Trimming removed 5 bases at V and 0 bases at J, with 17 bases between. Per germline, CDR1 SQVTM and CDR2 ANQGSEA. CDR3 in DNA: TGCAGCGTTACGGGGGAAAGGGCACTCTCTGGGGCCAACGTCCTGACTTTC. Protein: CSVTGERALSGANVLTF.

The chain joins TRBV24-1 to TRBJ2-7, with 7 bases matching TRBD1. Losses at the gene ends were 5 bases for V and 4 bases for J; bases not matched to a gene: 4. Germline-derived CDR1 and CDR2 are KGHDR and SFDVKD. The CDR3 extends over 13 amino acids. CDR3 amino acids: CATSGTGYYEQYF. The CDR3 DNA reads TGTGCCACCAGTGGGACAGGATATTACGAGCAGTACTTC.

The V and J genes are TRBV20-1 and TRBJ2-3; TRBD2 matches at 12 bases. CDR3 size: 16 residues. Germline V gene data show CDR1 as DFQATT and CDR2 as SNEGSKA (reference sequence). Trimming took 6 bases from V and 6 from J; bases not matched to a gene: 13. CDR3 bases: TGCAGTGCCTTCCTACTAGCGGGGGGAATTACGGATACGCAGTATTTT. Translated: CSAFLLAGGITDTQYF.

This clonotype has ten or more counts. The chain joins TRBV29-1 to TRBJ1-3, with D uncertain. CDR1 SQVTM and CDR2 ANQGSEA come from the germline V gene. V lost 5 bases and J lost 4, with 9 bases in between. The CDR3 extends over 12 amino acids. Written as DNA, the CDR3 is TGCAGCGTTAAGGGATCCGGAAACACCATATATTTT. Translation gives CSVKGSGNTIYF.

This clonotype was recorded many times. This chain joins TRBV7-9 and TRBJ2-5; TRBD1 aligns across 9 bases. The CDR3 is made up of 15 amino acids. After removal of 3 bases from V and 2 bases from J, the junction contained 4 bases not matched to a gene. The germline V gene encodes CDR1 SEHNR and CDR2 FQNEAQ (reference sequence). This CDR3 is CASSFPGTGQETQYF. In DNA, the CDR3 is TGTGCCAGCAGCTTCCCCGGGACAGGGCAAGAGACCCAGTACTTC.

This clonotype was seen many times. The rearrangement uses TRBV25-1 and TRBJ1-2; maybe TRBD1 (5 bases). CDR3 length equals 13 residues. Trimming shortened V by 8 bases and J by 4 bases, and 14 bases separated the two germline ends. Germline lookup yields CDR1 MGHDK and CDR2 SYGVNS. CDR3 sequence: CASFGGRVYGYTF. DNA of the CDR3: TGTGCCAGCTTCGGCGGCAGGGTCTATGGCTACACCTTC.

CDR3 coding DNA: TGTGCCACCAGCAGCACAGGGGCGGCTGAGCAGTTCTTC. Encoded protein: CATSSTGAAEQFF. V usage is TRBV15 and J usage is TRBJ2-1; TRBD1 matches 7 bases. CDR1 and CDR2 from the germline V gene are LNHNV and YYDKDF (reference sequence). V lost 3 bases, J lost 9 bases, and 5 bases stayed unmatched. This CDR3 has 13 amino acids.

This clonotype occurred a few times. This chain links TRBV12-3 or TRBV12-4 with TRBJ2-7; D not certain. The DNA end favors TRBJ2-1, so the J call may be wrong. This CDR3 region has 12 residues. The chain's CDR3 is CASSILANEQFF. The CDR3 coding sequence is TGTGCCAGCAGTATACTCGCCAATGAGCAGTTCTTC.

This chain connects TRBV29-1 to TRBJ2-7; TRBD1 or TRBD2 may be the D gene (7 bases each). The germline V gene encodes CDR1 SQVTM and CDR2 ANQGSEA. There are 13 residues in the CDR3. V shed 8 bases and J shed 4 bases, with 18 bases lying between them. CDR3 loop: CSPRGGGIYEQYF. In DNA form, the CDR3 reads TGCAGCCCCCGGGGAGGGGGCATTTACGAGCAGTACTTC.

This clonotype has just a few counts. The V gene is TRBV27, the J gene TRBJ2-7; no reliable D call. This CDR3 is built from 9 residues. V lost 8 bases and J lost 5, with 4 bases in between. The germline V gene encodes CDR1 MNHEY and CDR2 SMNVEV (reference sequence). CDR3 bases: TGTGCCAGCCTGAACGAGCAGTACTTC. Protein: CASLNEQYF.

This clonotype occurred many times. An end of the junction does not agree with germline; a read error may underlie this. This chain joins TRBV20-1 and TRBJ1-5; D call uncertain. The CDR3 length is 15 residues. Germline CDR1 is DFQATT and CDR2 is SNEGSKA (reference sequence). Here the CDR3 reads CSARGYGQLNQPQHF. The CDR3 nucleotides are TGCAGTGCCAGAGGGTACGGGCAACTTAATCAGCCCCAGCATTTT.

V gene TRBV7-6 combines with J gene TRBJ1-2; D may be TRBD1 (5 bases). CDR3 size: 13 residues. CDR1 is SGHVS, CDR2 FNYEAQ, per germline. V lost 6 bases, J lost 7 bases, and 15 bases lay in between. The CDR3 here is CASSEAGDSGYTF. CDR3 sequence (DNA): TGTGCCAGCAGTGAGGCCGGGGACTCTGGCTACACCTTC.

On this clonotype: This sequence may be a read error, since a much larger clone differs from it by one base. This chain uses TRBV11-2 with TRBJ2-5; 8 bases line up with TRBD2. Germline-derived CDR1 and CDR2 are SGHAT and FQNNGV. Trimming removed 3 bases from V and 0 bases from J; junction bases left unmatched: 3. The CDR3 is made up of 15 amino acids. Here the CDR3 reads CASSFSGEYQETQYF. As DNA, the CDR3 is TGTGCCAGCAGCTTTAGCGGGGAGTACCAAGAGACCCAGTACTTC.

In its sample, this clonotype was seen many times. The chain is built from TRBV10-3 and TRBJ1-2, with no clear D. V was trimmed by 7 bases and J by 2 bases, leaving 20 bases between them. Per germline, CDR1 ENHRY and CDR2 SYGVKD. The CDR3 runs 16 residues. The CDR3 sequence is CAINSLDGYLNYGYTF. For the CDR3, the DNA is TGTGCCATCAACTCCTTGGACGGATACTTAAACTATGGCTACACCTTC.

V and J are TRBV7-2 and TRBJ1-1; TRBD1 matches 7 bases. Per germline, CDR1 SGHTA and CDR2 FQGNSA. The CDR3 spans 13 residues. J was trimmed by 4 bases and V by 5 bases; bases with no gene match: 4. The CDR3 DNA follows: TGTGCCAGCAGCGAGGGACAGACCACTGAAGCTTTCTTT. Translated, it gives CASSEGQTTEAFF.

This clonotype was seen at least ten times. The chain links TRBV29-1 to TRBJ1-2; 8 positions agree with TRBD1. With 2 bases clipped from V and 8 bases from J, the junction kept 7 bases outside the gene matches. Looked up from germline, CDR1 is SQVTM and CDR2 is ANQGSEA. The CDR3 runs 13 residues. CDR3 amino acids: CSVEWQGAGGYTF. The CDR3 DNA reads TGCAGCGTTGAATGGCAGGGGGCGGGGGGCTACACCTTC.

The sample holds one count of this clonotype. Possible read error: a much larger clone is one base away. The chain employs TRBV20-1 and TRBJ1-3; D is possibly TRBD1 (5 bases). Germline V gives CDR1 DFQATT, CDR2 SNEGSKA (reference sequence). CDR3 length: 11 amino acids. In nucleotides, the CDR3 is TGCAGTGCTAGAGATGTGGACACCGTATATTTT. This gives the protein CSARDVDTVYF.

In regard to this clonotype: This sequence may be a read error, since a much larger clone differs from it by one base. The rearrangement links TRBV7-8 to TRBJ1-2; no firm D call. This CDR3 region has 15 residues. Germline lookup yields CDR1 SGHVS and CDR2 FQNEAQ. CDR3: CASSLGAVANCGYTF. CDR3 DNA sequence: TGTGCCAGCAGCCTAGGTGCGGTGGCGAACTGTGGCTACACCTTC.

Many counts were recorded for this clonotype. The rearrangement uses TRBV20-1 and TRBJ2-7; D gene uncertain. Germline V lookup: CDR1 DFQATT, CDR2 SNEGSKA (reference sequence). Trimming stripped 3 bases from V and 0 bases from J, with 9 bases between. This CDR3 contains 13 residues. As DNA, the CDR3 is TGCAGTGCTAGGCCCGAGAACTCCTACGAGCAGTACTTC. It encodes CSARPENSYEQYF.

This clonotype has ten or more counts. The chain combines TRBV5-8 with TRBJ2-7; no clear D. CDR1 is SGHTS and CDR2 is YDEGEE in the germline V gene. The V end was cut by 1 base, the J end by 4 bases, with 9 bases between. This CDR3 is 13 amino acids long. The CDR3 nucleotides are TGTGCCAGCAGCTTGCGCCTGACGTACGAGCAGTACTTC. Its protein is CASSLRLTYEQYF.

With respect to this clonotype: The germline gene is not matched at one end of the junction; a read error may be the cause. This sequence joins TRBV10-3 and TRBJ1-2; D call uncertain. Germline CDR1 is ENHRY and CDR2 is SYGVKD. The CDR3 is made up of 18 amino acids. DNA of the CDR3: TGTGCCAGCAGTTACTCGATTTCCGCGTCGGAATTTGTATATGGCTACACCTTC. The encoded protein is CASSYSISASEFVYGYTF.

This chain links TRBV14 with TRBJ1-2; TRBD1 matches 9 bases. CDR1 is SGHDN and CDR2 is FVKESK in the germline V gene. V was pared by 6 bases and J by 8 bases, with 7 bases of the junction left unmatched. This CDR3 has 13 residues. The CDR3 DNA follows: TGTGCCAGCAGTCGGGACAGGGCGCGCGGCTACACCTTC. It translates to CASSRDRARGYTF.

The gene calls are TRBV19 and TRBJ2-3, with 7 bases matching TRBD1. Per the germline V gene, CDR1 is LNHDA and CDR2 is SQIVND (reference sequence). There are 14 residues in the CDR3. With 7 bases clipped from V and 2 bases from J, the junction kept 6 bases outside the gene matches. The CDR3 spells CASTRTGATDTQYF. The CDR3 DNA follows: TGTGCCAGTACCAGGACAGGCGCCACAGATACGCAGTATTTT.

This clonotype came up a few times. The chain combines TRBV6-6 with TRBJ1-2; no definite D call. Germline CDR1 is MNHNY and CDR2 is SVGAGI (reference sequence). The V and J ends lost 4 bases and 4 bases respectively, with 25 bases between them. This CDR3 is 18 amino acids long. CDR3 bases: TGTGCCAGCAGTTCCGCCCGCCCTGGAACCGCTGGAATCTATGGCTACACCTTC. This gives the protein CASSSARPGTAGIYGYTF.

This clonotype was observed a handful of times. DNA of the CDR3: TGTGCCAGCAGTGCGGGACAGGGTCAAGCTAGCACAGATACGCAGTATTTT. This encodes CASSAGQGQASTDTQYF. The rearrangement joins TRBV25-1 to TRBJ2-3; the match to TRBD1 covers 9 bases. The length of the CDR3 is 17 residues. Trimming took 4 bases from V and 0 from J; bases not matched to a gene: 8. Germline loops: CDR1 MGHDK, CDR2 SYGVNS.

This clonotype was seen repeatedly, ten times or more. In nucleotides, the CDR3 is TGTGCCAGCAGCTTATCAGTTGTTGGTCAGAACTACGAGCAGTACTTC. It translates to CASSLSVVGQNYEQYF. The chain uses TRBV7-9 and TRBJ2-7; D remains ambiguous. Trimming shortened V by 2 bases and J by 3 bases, and 17 bases separated the two germline ends. This CDR3 contains 16 residues. CDR1 SEHNR and CDR2 FQNEAQ come from the germline V gene (reference sequence).

Many counts were recorded for this clonotype. The rearrangement uses TRBV7-9 and TRBJ1-5, with 7 bases matching TRBD1. Germline V gene sequence: CDR1 SEHNR, CDR2 FQNEAQ (reference sequence). With V trimmed by 8 bases and J by 6 bases, 7 bases remained unmatched. The CDR3 sequence is 13 residues long. CDR3 DNA: TGTGCCAGCTCCCAGGGGGTGGTTCAGCCCCAGCATTTT. Encoded protein: CASSQGVVQPQHF.